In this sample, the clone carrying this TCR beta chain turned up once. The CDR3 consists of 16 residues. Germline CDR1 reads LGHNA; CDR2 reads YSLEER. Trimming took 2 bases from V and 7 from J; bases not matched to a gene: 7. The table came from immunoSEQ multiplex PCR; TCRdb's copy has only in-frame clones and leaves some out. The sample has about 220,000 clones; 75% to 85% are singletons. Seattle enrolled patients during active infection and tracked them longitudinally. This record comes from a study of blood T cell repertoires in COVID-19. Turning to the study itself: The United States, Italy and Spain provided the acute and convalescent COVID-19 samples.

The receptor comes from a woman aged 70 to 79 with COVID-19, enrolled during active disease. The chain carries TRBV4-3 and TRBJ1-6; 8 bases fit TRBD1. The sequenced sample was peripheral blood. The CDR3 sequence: CASSQLQGGKNSPLHF. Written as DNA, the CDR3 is TGCGCCAGCAGCCAACTACAGGGGGGAAAGAATTCACCCCTCCACTTT.